Listed here are 17 T cell receptor beta chains from one sample, sequenced in a study of identical twins (TCRdb year 2016). The library was built by means of 5' RACE. Instrument on record: Illumina HiSeq 2000. TCRdb redid the processing of the public reads, applying fastp at Q25 and MiXCR, and retained in-frame beta chains. Each entry is one CDR3 protein sequence, shown with its most common DNA and genes. The sample has roughly 480,000 distinct CDR3 sequences on record, 24% of them singletons. The ten largest account for roughly 3% of the sample. These same records also appear under a second study, on T cells expressing NK-cell markers.

Sequencing was done on a sample of CD4+ T cells sorted from blood. Source of these receptors: a woman aged 18-35 years in good health.

CDR3 sequence: CASSLLSDPPQGMYGYTF. The CDR3 DNA reads as TGCGCCAGCAGCTTGTTGTCGGACCCACCACAGGGAATGTATGGCTACACCTTC. The chain employs TRBV5-1 and TRBJ1-2, with a weak D call TRBD1 (6 bases). The V gene lost 1 base and the J gene lost 5 bases, with 24 bases spanning the gap. The germline gives CDR1 SGHRS, CDR2 YFSETQ. The CDR3 has 18 amino acids.

This clonotype appeared many times. This chain connects TRBV20-1 to TRBJ2-7; tentative D call: TRBD1 (6 bases). V was pared by 6 bases and J by 5 bases, with 11 bases between. Germline V CDR1 and CDR2: DFQATT, SNEGSKA (reference sequence). This CDR3 is 11 amino acids long. The CDR3: CSASWGHEQYF. CDR3 nucleotide sequence: TGCAGTGCCAGCTGGGGGCACGAGCAGTACTTC.

This clonotype showed up just a few times. The chain carries TRBV6-2 or TRBV6-3 and TRBJ2-7, with D possibly TRBD2 on 6 matching bases. The CDR3 runs 13 residues. Trimming took off 7 bases at V and 3 bases at J, with 13 bases between the two ends. Germline lookup yields CDR1 MNHEY and CDR2 SVGEGT. CDR3 in DNA: TGTGCCAGCAAGACGGGGGTCAGCTACGAGCAGTACTTC. Its translation is CASKTGVSYEQYF.

In its sample, this clonotype was seen once. The chain recombines TRBV20-1 with TRBJ2-3; TRBD2 agrees at 7 bases. In germline, CDR1 is DFQATT, CDR2 SNEGSKA (reference sequence). This CDR3 contains 15 residues. V dropped 1 base and J dropped 0; count of bases not matched to a gene: 4. The CDR3 bases are TGCAGTGCTAGAGCGGGGGGTTATAGCACAGATACGCAGTATTTT. Translation gives CSARAGGYSTDTQYF.

The CDR3 spells CSATLAGGPGEQFF. CDR3 coding DNA: TGCAGTGCCACACTAGCGGGAGGGCCCGGTGAGCAGTTCTTC. The chain carries TRBV20-1 and TRBJ2-1, with TRBD2 identical over 13 bases. The CDR3 sequence is 14 residues long. Unmatched junction bases numbered 8, after V lost 6 bases and J lost 9 bases. Germline CDR1 is DFQATT and CDR2 is SNEGSKA (reference sequence).

This clonotype was counted a few times. The chain joins TRBV2 to TRBJ2-1; TRBD1 matches 9 bases. Germline V gene sequence: CDR1 SNHLY, CDR2 FYNNEI. Losses at the gene ends were 6 bases for V and 4 bases for J; bases not matched to a gene: 10. The CDR3 is 16 residues long. The CDR3 sequence: CASRGIDRGNYNEQFF. In DNA form, the CDR3 reads TGTGCCAGCAGGGGGATTGACAGGGGGAATTACAATGAGCAGTTCTTC.

This clonotype has a handful of counts. The V and J genes are TRBV11-2 and TRBJ1-2, with TRBD1 as a possible D gene (5 bases). This CDR3 contains 14 residues. V shed 3 bases and J shed 2 bases, with 10 bases lying between them. Germline CDR1 SGHAT, CDR2 FQNNGV. Here the CDR3 reads CASSFREPNYGYTF. The CDR3 nucleotides are TGTGCCAGCAGCTTCAGGGAACCGAACTATGGCTACACCTTC.

This clonotype has more than one count but fewer than ten. The J gene is TRBJ1-5, the V gene TRBV2; no reliable D call. The CDR3 length is 12 residues. The germline V gene encodes CDR1 SNHLY and CDR2 FYNNEI. V was pared by 6 bases and J by 1 base, with 4 bases between. CDR3 DNA sequence: TGTGCCAGCAGGTACAGCAATCAGCCCCAGCATTTT. This gives the protein CASRYSNQPQHF.

This clonotype showed up just a few times. This chain connects TRBV9 to TRBJ2-5; weak D call: TRBD1 (5 bases). Trimming took 0 bases from V and 1 from J, leaving 10 bases between them. The germline V gene has CDR1 SGDLS and CDR2 YYNGEE. The CDR3 loop spans 15 amino acids. The CDR3 here is CASSVGVRAQETQYF. The CDR3 nucleotides read TGTGCCAGCAGCGTAGGGGTCAGGGCCCAAGAGACCCAGTACTTC. Variable domain in full (rest from reference TRBV9 and TRBJ2-5): DSGVTQTPKHLITATGQRVTLRCSPRSGDLSVYWYQQSLDQGLQFLIQYYNGEERAKGNILERFSAQQFPDLHSELNLSSLELGDSALYFCASSVGVRAQETQYFGPGTRLLVL.

This sequence joins TRBV2 and TRBJ2-1; weak D call: TRBD2 (5 bases). Per the germline V gene, CDR1 is SNHLY and CDR2 is FYNNEI. The germline V and J ends were trimmed by 6 bases and 4 bases, with 16 bases remaining between them. This CDR3 is built from 15 residues. CDR3 coding DNA: TGTGCCAGCAGGTTCCTAGCAACTATTTACAATGAGCAGTTCTTC. This translates into CASRFLATIYNEQFF.

The rearrangement links TRBV20-1 to TRBJ2-3; unclear D gene. The CDR3 consists of 14 residues. Trimming removed 0 bases at V and 2 bases at J, with 9 bases between. Germline lookup yields CDR1 DFQATT and CDR2 SNEGSKA (reference sequence). The CDR3, as DNA: TGCAGTGCTAGAGATAATAGTCTCACAGATACGCAGTATTTT. Translating it yields CSARDNSLTDTQYF.

This clonotype was picked up a small number of times. This chain links TRBV10-3 with TRBJ2-1, with 7 positions matching TRBD2. V was clipped by 10 bases and J by 2 bases; unmatched bases: 11. The CDR3 length is 15 residues. Germline-derived CDR1 and CDR2 are ENHRY and SYGVKD. CDR3 region: CATYSTSEAYNEQFF. The CDR3 DNA reads as TGTGCCACCTATTCTACTAGCGAAGCCTACAATGAGCAGTTCTTC.

This clonotype was seen a handful of times. This chain links TRBV5-1 with TRBJ2-2; TRBD2 matches 9 bases. Germline CDR1 and CDR2: SGHRS and YFSETQ. The V segment lost 4 bases and the J segment 4 bases; nucleotides outside the gene matches: 5. The CDR3 length is 15 residues. DNA for the CDR3: TGCGCCAGCAGCCGCGGGAGGGTTGGCACCGGGGAGCTGTTTTTT. Its translation: CASSRGRVGTGELFF.

The chain couples TRBV10-3 to TRBJ2-7; a weak D match, TRBD1 (6 bases). Germline CDR1 and CDR2: ENHRY and SYGVKD. This CDR3 has 12 amino acids. Trimming pared 7 bases from V and 6 bases from J, leaving 13 bases between. This CDR3 reads CAITGDPSEQYF. CDR3 bases: TGTGCCATCACAGGGGACCCTTCCGAGCAGTACTTC.

This rearrangement joins TRBV20-1 to TRBJ2-7, with 7 nucleotides matching TRBD1. The CDR3 totals 14 residues. The germline V gene encodes CDR1 DFQATT and CDR2 SNEGSKA (reference sequence). V shed 6 bases, J shed 7 bases, and the junction held 15 bases outside the gene matches. CDR3 loop: CSAMAGNKGQEQYF. CDR3 DNA: TGCAGTGCCATGGCCGGGAACAAGGGACAGGAGCAGTACTTC.

The V call is TRBV10-3, the J call TRBJ1-1; 7 bases line up with TRBD1. Looked up from germline, CDR1 is ENHRY and CDR2 is SYGVKD. The CDR3 is 11 amino acids. The ends lost 4 bases at V and 9 bases at J; junction bases unmatched: 2. The chain's CDR3 is CAISGQGQAFF. In DNA form, the CDR3 reads TGTGCCATCAGTGGACAGGGTCAAGCTTTCTTT.

This clonotype was picked up a small number of times. Germline is not matched at one junction end, which may reflect a read error. The rearrangement joins TRBV4-3 to TRBJ1-6; the D is unclear. Germline V gene data show CDR1 as LGHNA and CDR2 as YSLEER. The CDR3 runs 16 residues. In DNA form, the CDR3 reads TGCGCCAGCAGCCACGATGGTAGGACCTATTATTCACCCCTCCACTTT. Its translation: CASSHDGRTYYSPLHF.